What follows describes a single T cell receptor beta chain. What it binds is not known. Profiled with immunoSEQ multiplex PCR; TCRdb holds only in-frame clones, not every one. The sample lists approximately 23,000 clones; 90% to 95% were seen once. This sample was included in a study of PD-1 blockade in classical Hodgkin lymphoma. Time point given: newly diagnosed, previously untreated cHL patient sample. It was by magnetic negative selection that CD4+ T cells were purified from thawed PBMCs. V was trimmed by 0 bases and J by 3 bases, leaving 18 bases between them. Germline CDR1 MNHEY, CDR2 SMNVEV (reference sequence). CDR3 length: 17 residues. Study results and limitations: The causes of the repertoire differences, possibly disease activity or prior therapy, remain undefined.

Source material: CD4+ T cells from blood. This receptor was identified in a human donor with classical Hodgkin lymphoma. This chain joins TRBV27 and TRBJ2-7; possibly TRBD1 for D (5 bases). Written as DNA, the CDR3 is TGTGCCAGCAGTTTATCGCAACTGAGGACATTCCTCTACGAGCAGTACTTC. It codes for CASSLSQLRTFLYEQYF.